The 13 T cell receptor beta chains presented below share a single source sample, sequenced in a study of shared clonotypes between healthy human individuals. The assay was immunoSEQ multiplex PCR, and TCRdb's table has in-frame clones only and misses some. The top ten hold under 2% of the sample, which has almost 750,000 clones, over 55% seen once. Specimen: memory CD4+ T cells sorted from blood. The subset was: CD45RA-negative fraction. The receptors shown here come from a woman in her thirties in good health.

This rearrangement joins TRBV5-6 to TRBJ1-2, with 7 nucleotides matching TRBD1. Germline-derived CDR1 and CDR2 are SGHDT and YYEEEE. CDR3 length: 16 residues. V gave up 4 bases and J gave up 8 bases; unmatched junction bases: 17. The CDR3 protein is CASSHPLRQGKGGYTF. CDR3 coding DNA: TGTGCCAGCAGCCATCCCCTTCGACAGGGTAAAGGCGGCTACACCTTC.

V usage is TRBV7-8 and J usage is TRBJ2-3; D tentatively reads TRBD1 or TRBD2 (5 bases each). The CDR3 spans 13 residues. CDR1 SGHVS and CDR2 FQNEAQ come from the germline V gene. Trimming took off 1 base at V and 4 bases at J, with 6 bases between the two ends. CDR3 sequence: CASSLVGADTQYF. CDR3 coding DNA: TGTGCCAGCAGCTTAGTGGGGGCAGATACGCAGTATTTT.

The chain combines TRBV5-1 with TRBJ2-3; TRBD2 matches 11 bases. This CDR3 is built from 16 residues. The J segment lost 0 bases and the V segment lost 4 bases, leaving 4 bases of the junction unmatched. Germline values: CDR1 SGHRS, CDR2 YFSETQ. The CDR3 DNA follows: TGCGCCAGCAGCGGGGGACTAGCGGTTAGCACAGATACGCAGTATTTT. Translating it yields CASSGGLAVSTDTQYF.

The chain combines TRBV5-1 with TRBJ1-2; a possible D gene is TRBD1 (6 bases). Germline V CDR1 and CDR2: SGHRS, YFSETQ. The CDR3 contains 14 residues. The germline V and J ends were trimmed by 1 base and 4 bases, with 11 bases remaining between them. The DNA for the CDR3 is TGCGCCAGCAGCTTGTCAGGGGCCAGCTATGGCTACACCTTC. It is translated as CASSLSGASYGYTF.

The V call is TRBV18, the J call TRBJ2-7, with D perhaps matching TRBD1 or TRBD2 (5 bases each). Germline V gene data show CDR1 as KGHSH and CDR2 as LQKENI. V was pared by 0 bases and J by 6 bases, with 15 bases between. The CDR3 loop spans 15 amino acids. Here the CDR3 DNA reads TGTGCCAGCTCACCACCGTTGGGGGAACGTCTCGAGCAGTACTTC. Translated: CASSPPLGERLEQYF.

This clone appeared a single time. The V call is TRBV7-2, the J call TRBJ2-7; 7 bases line up with TRBD1. Germline V gene data show CDR1 as SGHTA and CDR2 as FQGNSA. The CDR3 runs 17 residues. The J segment lost 2 bases and the V segment lost 2 bases, leaving 12 bases of the junction unmatched. CDR3 sequence: CASSLWVGTADTYEQYF. CDR3 DNA sequence: TGTGCCAGCAGCTTATGGGTTGGGACAGCTGACACCTACGAGCAGTACTTC.

The gene calls are TRBV28 and TRBJ2-1, with 8 bases identical to TRBD2. The V and J ends lost 6 bases and 0 bases, in that order; junction bases with no gene match: 4. CDR1 is MDHEN, CDR2 SYDVKM, per germline. The CDR3 is 15 amino acids. CDR3 in DNA: TGTGCCAGCAGGGCGAGCGGGAGCTCCTACAATGAGCAGTTCTTC. Amino acid sequence: CASRASGSSYNEQFF.

J is TRBJ1-1 and V is TRBV15; D is perhaps TRBD1 (6 bases). The CDR3 extends over 16 amino acids. V shed 1 base and J shed 7 bases, with 19 bases lying between them. The germline V gene encodes CDR1 LNHNV and CDR2 YYDKDF (reference sequence). The DNA for the CDR3 is TGTGCCACCAGCAGAGCCCCCAGGACAGACAACTATGAAGCTTTCTTT. This encodes CATSRAPRTDNYEAFF.

This clone was seen repeatedly, ten times or more. The J gene is TRBJ1-5, the V gene TRBV19; a possible D gene is TRBD1 (5 bases). Germline V gives CDR1 LNHDA, CDR2 SQIVND (reference sequence). CDR3 length: 17 residues. Trimming cost V 8 bases and J 1 base, with 21 bases left between them. For the CDR3, the DNA is TGTGCCAGTGCGCTTACAGGAACGGGAGGGAGCAATCAGCCCCAGCATTTT. It encodes CASALTGTGGSNQPQHF.

The J gene is TRBJ2-3, the V gene TRBV5-1; the match to TRBD1 covers 8 bases. Germline lookup yields CDR1 SGHRS and CDR2 YFSETQ. V lost 5 bases, J lost 5 bases, and 7 bases stayed unmatched. The length of the CDR3 is 14 residues. This CDR3 is CASRYWTGKDTQYF. The CDR3, as DNA: TGCGCCAGCAGATACTGGACAGGGAAAGATACGCAGTATTTT. The full variable domain, its missing parts supplied by reference TRBV5-1 and TRBJ2-3, is KAGVTQTPRYLIKTRGQQVTLSCSPISGHRSVSWYQQTPGQGLQFLFEYFSETQRNKGNFPGRFSGRQFSNSRSEMNVSTLELGDSALYLCASRYWTGKDTQYFGPGTRLTVL.

This clone showed up many times. The chain employs TRBV11-2 and TRBJ2-7, with a weak D call TRBD2 (6 bases). Germline CDR1 and CDR2: SGHAT and FQNNGV. This CDR3 region has 17 residues. Trimming left V 5 bases short and J 2 bases short, with 22 bases between. The CDR3 DNA sequence: TGTGCCAGCAGCATAAGGTGGGGGACTGGGGTCCCCTACGAGCAGTACTTC. This sequence encodes CASSIRWGTGVPYEQYF. Complete variable domain (other parts from reference TRBV11-2 and TRBJ2-7): EAGVAQSPRYKIIEKRQSVAFWCNPISGHATLYWYQQILGQGPKLLIQFQNNGVVDDSQLPKDRFSAERLKGVDSTLKIQPAKLEDSAVYLCASSIRWGTGVPYEQYFGPGTRLTVT.

This clone was detected once. The chain employs TRBV11-2 and TRBJ1-4; D call uncertain. Per germline, CDR1 SGHAT and CDR2 FQNNGV. The CDR3 covers 15 residues. V lost 0 bases to trimming and J lost 0 bases, with 5 bases between them. This chain's CDR3 is CASSLDGATNEKLFF. In nucleotides, the CDR3 is TGTGCCAGCAGCTTAGACGGGGCAACTAATGAAAAACTGTTTTTT.

The V call is TRBV7-6, the J call TRBJ2-7, with TRBD2 matching over 8 bases. CDR3 length: 13 amino acids. Trimming removed 5 bases from V and 3 bases from J; junction bases left unmatched: 3. Germline CDR1 SGHVS, CDR2 FNYEAQ. CDR3 DNA: TGTGCCAGCAGCCGGACTAGCATCTACGAGCAGTACTTC. The encoded protein is CASSRTSIYEQYF.